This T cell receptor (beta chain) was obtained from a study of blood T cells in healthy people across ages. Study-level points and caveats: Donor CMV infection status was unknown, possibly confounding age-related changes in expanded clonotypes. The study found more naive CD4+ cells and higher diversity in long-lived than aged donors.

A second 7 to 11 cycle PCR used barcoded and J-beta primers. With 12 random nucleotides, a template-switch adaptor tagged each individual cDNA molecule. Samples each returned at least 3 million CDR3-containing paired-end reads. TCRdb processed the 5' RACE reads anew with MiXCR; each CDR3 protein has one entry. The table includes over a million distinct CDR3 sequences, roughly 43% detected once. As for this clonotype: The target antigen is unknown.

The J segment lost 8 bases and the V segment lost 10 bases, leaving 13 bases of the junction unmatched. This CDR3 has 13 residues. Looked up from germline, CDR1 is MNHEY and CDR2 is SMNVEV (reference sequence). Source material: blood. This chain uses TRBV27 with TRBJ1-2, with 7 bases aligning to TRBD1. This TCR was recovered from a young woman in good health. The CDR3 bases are TGTGCCACCGCGACAGGGTACCCTTTCGGCTACACCTTC. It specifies CATATGYPFGYTF.